The next 10 T cell receptor beta chains were all read from a single sample in a study of OX40 agonist ivuxolimab in advanced cancers. The data were produced by immunoSEQ multiplex PCR, yet TCRdb's version contains in-frame clones alone and is incomplete. The profile shows 100,000 to 110,000 clones, about 91% of them singletons. The material sequenced was CD4+ or CD8+ T cells sorted from blood, taken in a trial of the OX40 agonist ivuxolimab. The receptors here all came from an adult with an advanced solid tumor such as melanoma, head and neck, liver or kidney cancer.

The chain uses TRBV5-1 and TRBJ2-3; D uncertain. The CDR3 totals 13 residues. The V gene lost 1 base and the J gene lost 2 bases, with 5 bases spanning the gap. CDR1 and CDR2 (germline): SGHRS, YFSETQ. The CDR3, as DNA: TGCGCCAGCAGCTTGATCTACACAGATACGCAGTATTTT. It codes for CASSLIYTDTQYF.

This chain links TRBV19 with TRBJ2-3; perhaps TRBD2 as D (6 bases). With 3 bases removed from V and 4 bases from J, the gap between germline ends came to 17 bases. The length of the CDR3 is 16 residues. Germline-derived CDR1 and CDR2 are LNHDA and SQIVND (reference sequence). The CDR3 loop reads CASSILTGAAADTQYF. CDR3 nucleotide sequence: TGTGCCAGTAGTATCTTGACGGGAGCGGCTGCAGATACGCAGTATTTT.

A single count supports this clone. V usage is TRBV19 and J usage is TRBJ2-2; 9 positions agree with TRBD1. Germline assignment: CDR1 LNHDA and CDR2 SQIVND (reference sequence). V trimming: 3 bases; J trimming: 5 bases; junction bases outside the gene matches: 4. The CDR3 covers 15 residues. CDR3 DNA sequence: TGTGCCAGTAGTATGGGACAGGGAAAAACCGGGGAGCTGTTTTTT. Its protein product is CASSMGQGKTGELFF.

The CDR3 DNA reads TGTGCCAGCAAGGCGGGAGCCTACAATGAGCAGTTCTTC. Its translation is CASKAGAYNEQFF. V gene TRBV27 combines with J gene TRBJ2-1; TRBD2 matches at 7 bases. The CDR3 has 13 residues. V was clipped by 7 bases and J by 2 bases; unmatched bases: 2. The germline V gene has CDR1 MNHEY and CDR2 SMNVEV (reference sequence).

V and J are TRBV21-1 and TRBJ2-7; TRBD1, the D gene given by the table, was not confirmed from the DNA. TRBV21-1 is shown as a pseudogene. The CDR3 totals 16 residues. The CDR3 protein is CASSKPHTTEAGGQYF. CDR3 DNA: TGTGCCAGCAGCAAACCACATACGACAGAAGCAGGTGGGCAGTACTTC.

The chain employs TRBV27 and TRBJ2-6, with D unresolved. This CDR3 contains 13 residues. V gave up 2 bases and J gave up 3 bases, with 2 bases separating them. The germline CDR1 and CDR2 sequences are MNHEY and SMNVEV (reference sequence). Here the CDR3 DNA reads TGTGCCAGCAGTTTAAATGGGGCCAACGTCCTGACTTTC. Protein: CASSLNGANVLTF. Full variable domain (outside the CDR3, taken from reference TRBV27 and TRBJ2-6): EAQVTQNPRYLITVTGKKLTVTCSQNMNHEYMSWYRQDPGLGLRQIYYSMNVEVTDKGDVPEGYKVSRKEKRNFPLILESPSPNQTSLYFCASSLNGANVLTFGAGSRLTVL.

The chain has TRBV9 and TRBJ2-7; TRBD1 aligns across 7 bases. Unmatched junction bases numbered 6, after V lost 3 bases and J lost 3 bases. The CDR3 contains 14 residues. Germline CDR1 is SGDLS and CDR2 is YYNGEE. The chain's CDR3 is CASSGSGGNYEQYF. The CDR3 DNA follows: TGTGCCAGCAGCGGATCAGGGGGAAACTACGAGCAGTACTTC.

This clone was counted a few times. The chain carries TRBV30 and TRBJ1-5; D gene uncertain. The germline V gene has CDR1 GTSNPN and CDR2 SVGIG (reference sequence). The CDR3 consists of 14 residues. V was pared by 3 bases and J by 4 bases, with 13 bases between. This chain's CDR3 is CAWSSPISNQPQHF. CDR3 in DNA: TGTGCCTGGAGCAGTCCCATCAGTAATCAGCCCCAGCATTTT.

The chain carries TRBV6-1 and TRBJ1-5; a possible D gene is TRBD1 (5 bases). The CDR3 is 15 amino acids. Germline V gives CDR1 MNHNS, CDR2 SASEGT. V lost 1 base and J 1 base, leaving 8 bases between the germline ends. In nucleotides, the CDR3 is TGTGCCAGCAGTGAAGTGGCAGGGAGCAATCAGCCCCAGCATTTT. Translation gives CASSEVAGSNQPQHF.

The chain is built from TRBV5-8 and TRBJ2-5; D possibly corresponds to TRBD1 (5 bases). In germline, CDR1 is SGHTS, CDR2 YDEGEE. The germline V and J ends were trimmed by 9 bases and 7 bases, with 10 bases remaining between them. This CDR3 region has 10 residues. The CDR3 loop is CATPQGTQYF. DNA of the CDR3: TGTGCCACCCCCCAGGGGACCCAGTACTTC.